One sample yielded the 25 T cell receptor beta chains listed below, sequenced in a study of a mutant IDH1 vaccine in newly diagnosed glioma. These receptors have no identified antigens. Data came from immunoSEQ multiplex PCR; TCRdb stores just in-frame clones and leaves some out. The table has some 25,000 clones, 77% seen once. The time point was: week 5, during vaccination. A single vaccine dose contained 300 ug of mutant IDH1 20-mer peptide, and topical imiquimod was used with it. Specimen: PBMCs, collected from a glioma patient whose treatment included an IDH1 peptide vaccine. The receptors were gathered from a man aged 35 to 55 with glioma.

The table lists this clone with a few counts. The genes are TRBV27 and TRBJ1-4; TRBD1 might be the D (5 bases). The germline V gene encodes CDR1 MNHEY and CDR2 SMNVEV (reference sequence). There are 16 residues in the CDR3. The ends were cut back, 8 bases at V and 7 bases at J, with 23 bases in the middle. CDR3 sequence: CASAPPGGGRREKLFF. The CDR3 DNA follows: TGTGCCAGCGCCCCTCCCGGGGGGGGACGACGTGAAAAACTGTTTTTT.

The genes are TRBV18 and TRBJ2-7, with D tentatively TRBD1 (6 bases). Trimming left V 3 bases short and J 6 bases short, with 27 bases between. The CDR3 runs to 18 residues. Germline values: CDR1 KGHSH, CDR2 LQKENI. The chain's CDR3 is CASSPNPVFYREKGEQYV. DNA of the CDR3: TGTGCCAGCTCACCGAACCCAGTCTTTTACAGGGAAAAGGGCGAGCAGTACGTC.

J is TRBJ2-1 and V is TRBV5-4, with TRBD2 matching 11 bases. The V gene's germline CDR1 is SGHNT and CDR2 YYREEE (reference sequence). V lost 1 base, J lost 10 bases, and 1 base stayed unmatched. CDR3 size: 13 residues. The CDR3 loop reads CASSLLAGGEQFF. The CDR3 DNA reads TGTGCCAGCAGCTTGCTAGCGGGAGGAGAGCAGTTCTTC.

The CDR3 is CASSQGGDGELFF. The CDR3 DNA reads TGCGCCAGCAGCCAGGGGGGGGACGGGGAGCTGTTTTTT. V is TRBV4-1 and J is TRBJ2-2; 7 bases map to TRBD2. CDR1 is MGHRA, CDR2 YSYEKL, per germline. Trimming removed 3 bases from V and 7 bases from J; junction bases left unmatched: 2. The CDR3 runs 13 residues.

V usage is TRBV6-1 and J usage is TRBJ2-5, with 7 bases identical to TRBD1. Germline lookup yields CDR1 MNHNS and CDR2 SASEGT. The J segment lost 2 bases and the V segment lost 4 bases, leaving 4 bases of the junction unmatched. The CDR3 extends over 14 amino acids. The CDR3 protein is CASSVGTAQETQYF. DNA for the CDR3: TGTGCCAGCAGTGTCGGGACAGCACAAGAGACCCAGTACTTC.

The V gene is TRBV14, the J gene TRBJ2-7; no firm D call. Between the trimmed V and J ends, which lost 0 bases and 4 bases, there was a span of 13 bases. The germline V gene has CDR1 SGHDN and CDR2 FVKESK. The length of the CDR3 is 15 residues. CDR3 sequence reads: CASSQETARWYEQYF. The CDR3 DNA reads TGTGCCAGCAGCCAAGAGACGGCGAGATGGTACGAGCAGTACTTC.

The chain couples TRBV27 to TRBJ2-1; D unresolved. Germline CDR1 reads MNHEY; CDR2 reads SMNVEV (reference sequence). The CDR3 consists of 14 residues. V was pared by 5 bases and J by 2 bases, with 10 bases between. The CDR3 DNA follows: TGTGCCAGCAGTCCTATATCCACCTACAATGAGCAGTTCTTC. This encodes CASSPISTYNEQFF.

This chain links TRBV6-5 with TRBJ1-2, with 9 bases that match TRBD1. CDR1 and CDR2 from the germline V gene are MNHEY and SVGAGI. The CDR3 contains 15 residues. The junction had 6 bases not matched to a gene; V was cut back by 5 bases and J by 2 bases. For the CDR3, the DNA is TGTGCCAGCAGTATAGCCGGGACAGGGAACTATGGCTACACCTTC. Translated: CASSIAGTGNYGYTF.

The genes are TRBV27 and TRBJ1-2; D gene ambiguous. Per the germline V gene, CDR1 is MNHEY and CDR2 is SMNVEV (reference sequence). Trimming shortened V by 6 bases and J by 7 bases, and 6 bases separated the two germline ends. This CDR3 has 10 residues. The DNA for the CDR3 is TGTGCCAGCAGAGGACTTGGCTACACCTTC. This codes for CASRGLGYTF.

This clone was counted between two and nine times. V gene TRBV5-5 combines with J gene TRBJ2-7; D uncertain. Looked up from germline, CDR1 is SGHKS and CDR2 is YYEKEE (reference sequence). Trimming shortened V by 0 bases and J by 4 bases, and 8 bases separated the two germline ends. The CDR3 has 13 residues. CDR3 residues: CASSLGPQYEQYV. CDR3 bases: TGTGCCAGCAGCTTGGGGCCCCAGTACGAGCAGTACGTC.

The rearrangement uses TRBV15 and TRBJ1-5; 10 nucleotides agree with TRBD1. Germline V CDR1 and CDR2: LNHNV, YYDKDF (reference sequence). V lost 1 base to trimming and J lost 6 bases; unmatched junction nucleotides: 6. This CDR3 is 16 amino acids long. The CDR3 DNA follows: TGTGCCACCAGCAGAGGGACGACAGGGGGCGGTCAGCCCCAGCATTTT. As protein: CATSRGTTGGGQPQHF.

This chain connects TRBV10-1 to TRBJ1-1, with D perhaps TRBD1 (5 bases). V lost 3 bases, J lost 4 bases, and 15 bases lay in between. Germline V gene lookup returns CDR1 WNHNN and CDR2 SYGVQD (reference sequence). CDR3 size: 15 residues. The CDR3 DNA follows: TGCGCCAGCAGTGAAAGGCAGGGCTTGGGCACTGAAGCTTTCTTT. It codes for CASSERQGLGTEAFF.

The chain uses TRBV4-1 and TRBJ2-5, with a possible D match to TRBD1 (5 bases). The CDR3 spans 14 residues. The germline CDR1 and CDR2 sequences are MGHRA and YSYEKL. V was pared by 2 bases and J by 1 base, with 8 bases between. The CDR3 DNA is TGCGCCAGCAGCCAATTTCAGGGCCAAGAGACCCAGTACTTC. Its protein product is CASSQFQGQETQYF.

The sample holds a few counts of this clone. This sequence joins TRBV11-2 and TRBJ2-7; no clear D. Trimming left V 2 bases short and J 7 bases short, with 9 bases between. The CDR3 loop spans 12 amino acids. The germline V gene has CDR1 SGHAT and CDR2 FQNNGV. CDR3 sequence: CASSLLRGEQYV. The CDR3 coding sequence is TGTGCCAGCAGCTTACTCAGAGGAGAGCAGTACGTC.

This chain connects TRBV5-4 to TRBJ2-1; TRBD1 agrees at 12 bases. The CDR3 extends over 14 amino acids. V was clipped by 5 bases and J by 8 bases; unmatched bases: 5. CDR1 and CDR2 (germline): SGHNT, YYREEE (reference sequence). The CDR3 sequence: CASRGQGAQYEQFF. The CDR3 nucleotides read TGTGCCAGCAGGGGACAGGGGGCTCAGTATGAGCAGTTCTTC.

The chain recombines TRBV27 with TRBJ2-2, with 14 bases matching TRBD2. Germline assignment: CDR1 MNHEY and CDR2 SMNVEV (reference sequence). With V trimmed by 5 bases and J by 8 bases, 4 bases remained unmatched. The CDR3 spans 15 residues. The CDR3 DNA reads TGTGCCAGCAGTCCCCGGACTAGCGGGAGGGGGGAGCTGTTTTTT. This translates into CASSPRTSGRGELFF.

V gene TRBV5-1 combines with J gene TRBJ2-3; 8 positions agree with TRBD2. The V segment lost 4 bases and the J segment 5 bases; nucleotides outside the gene matches: 18. The CDR3 runs to 18 residues. Germline V gene lookup returns CDR1 SGHRS and CDR2 YFSETQ. CDR3 residues: CASSLPGGGNPGEDTQYF. As DNA, the CDR3 is TGCGCCAGCAGCCTCCCGGGAGGGGGAAATCCTGGAGAAGATACGCAGTATTTT.

This chain joins TRBV2 and TRBJ1-2, with unresolved D. Germline V gives CDR1 SNHLY, CDR2 FYNNEI. There are 13 residues in the CDR3. V lost 8 bases, J lost 8 bases, and 18 bases lay in between. This CDR3 reads CASEPYSRRGYTF. The CDR3 DNA follows: TGTGCCAGCGAGCCCTACTCCCGTCGAGGCTACACCTTC.

The table lists this clone with a few counts. The V gene is TRBV11-2, the J gene TRBJ2-1, with TRBD2 matching over 10 bases. The germline V gene has CDR1 SGHAT and CDR2 FQNNGV. The CDR3 extends over 16 amino acids. V trimming: 5 bases; J trimming: 12 bases; junction bases outside the gene matches: 16. The CDR3 DNA reads as TGTGCCAGCAGCGACCCCGGGACTAGCGCCGGGTTGGGGCAGTTCTTC. This gives the protein CASSDPGTSAGLGQFF.

A single count supports this clone. The gene calls are TRBV2 and TRBJ2-1; D possibly corresponds to TRBD2 (5 bases). Per germline, CDR1 SNHLY and CDR2 FYNNEI. The CDR3 sequence is 15 residues long. V was clipped by 0 bases and J by 1 base, with 7 bases between them. The CDR3 loop reads CASSEAGVSYNEQFF. Here the CDR3 DNA reads TGTGCCAGCAGTGAAGCGGGAGTATCCTACAATGAGCAGTTCTTC.

The chain recombines TRBV7-6 with TRBJ2-4; 7 bases are shared with TRBD1. The CDR3 contains 16 residues. Germline V gives CDR1 SGHVS, CDR2 FNYEAQ. V gave up 5 bases and J gave up 8 bases; unmatched junction bases: 15. CDR3 nucleotides: TGTGCCAGCAGCAGTAGTATTACAGGGGTCAGGGACATTCAGTACTTC. This codes for CASSSSITGVRDIQYF.

The V call is TRBV6-5, the J call TRBJ2-3, with 9 bases that match TRBD2. In germline, CDR1 is MNHEY, CDR2 SVGAGI. The CDR3 is 14 residues long. The V gene end was trimmed by 5 bases and the J gene end by 1 base; junction bases not matched to a gene: 1. The CDR3 protein is CASSRLAGTDTQYF. The CDR3 nucleotides are TGTGCCAGCAGTCGACTAGCGGGCACAGATACGCAGTATTTT.

J is TRBJ1-2 and V is TRBV6-5, with 7 bases aligning to TRBD1. The CDR3 has 14 amino acids. CDR1 and CDR2 from the germline V gene are MNHEY and SVGAGI. V was pared by 5 bases and J by 2 bases, with 5 bases of the junction left unmatched. The CDR3 sequence: CASSLTTGNYGYTF. The CDR3 region has the DNA TGTGCCAGCAGTCTAACGACAGGGAACTATGGCTACACCTTC.

V gene TRBV5-6 combines with J gene TRBJ2-7; possibly TRBD2 for D (6 bases). The CDR3 runs 13 residues. Germline CDR1 reads SGHDT; CDR2 reads YYEEEE. With 1 base removed from V and 7 bases from J, the gap between germline ends came to 12 bases. CDR3 DNA sequence: TGTGCCAGCAGCTTGTTAGTGCGGGGAGAGCAGTACGTC. Protein sequence: CASSLLVRGEQYV.

The chain combines TRBV11-2 with TRBJ2-1; unclear D gene. From germline, CDR1 is SGHAT and CDR2 FQNNGV. This CDR3 has 12 residues. Between the trimmed V and J ends, which lost 2 bases and 8 bases, there was a span of 7 bases. CDR3 sequence (DNA): TGTGCCAGCAGCTTACCCGCCGATGAGCAGTTCTTC. Residues: CASSLPADEQFF.